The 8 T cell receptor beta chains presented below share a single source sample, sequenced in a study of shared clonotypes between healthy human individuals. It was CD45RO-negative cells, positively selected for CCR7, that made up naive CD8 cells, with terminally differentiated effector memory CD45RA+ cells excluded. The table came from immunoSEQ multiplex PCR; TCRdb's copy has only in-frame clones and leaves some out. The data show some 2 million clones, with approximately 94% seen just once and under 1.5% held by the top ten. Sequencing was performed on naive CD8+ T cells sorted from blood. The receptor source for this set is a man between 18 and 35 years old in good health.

The CDR3, as DNA: TGTGCCAGCAGCTCCGGGACAGAAATATCAGATACGCAGTATTTT. Its translation: CASSSGTEISDTQYF. This sequence joins TRBV9 and TRBJ2-3; 7 bases fit TRBD1. V gave up 4 bases and J gave up 4 bases; unmatched junction bases: 9. CDR3 length: 15 residues. The germline V gene encodes CDR1 SGDLS and CDR2 YYNGEE.

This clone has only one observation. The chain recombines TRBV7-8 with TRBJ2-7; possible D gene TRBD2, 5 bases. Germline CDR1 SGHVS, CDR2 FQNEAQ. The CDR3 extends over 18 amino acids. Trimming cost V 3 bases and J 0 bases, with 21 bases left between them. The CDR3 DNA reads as TGTGCCAGCAGCTTTCCCTCGGACTCGGGCCTGAGCTCCTACGAGCAGTACTTC. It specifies CASSFPSDSGLSSYEQYF.

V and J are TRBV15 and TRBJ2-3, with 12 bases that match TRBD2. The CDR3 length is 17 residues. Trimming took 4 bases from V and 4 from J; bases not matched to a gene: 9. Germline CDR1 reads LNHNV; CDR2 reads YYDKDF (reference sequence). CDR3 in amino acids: CATSTHLLAGGADTQYF. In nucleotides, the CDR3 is TGTGCCACCAGCACCCACTTACTAGCGGGGGGTGCAGATACGCAGTATTTT.

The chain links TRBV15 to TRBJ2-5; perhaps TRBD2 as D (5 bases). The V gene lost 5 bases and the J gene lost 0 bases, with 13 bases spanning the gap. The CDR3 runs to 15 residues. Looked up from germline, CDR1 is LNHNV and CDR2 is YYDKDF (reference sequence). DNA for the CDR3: TGTGCCACCAGCTCACAAGCGGCCAACCAAGAGACCCAGTACTTC. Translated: CATSSQAANQETQYF.

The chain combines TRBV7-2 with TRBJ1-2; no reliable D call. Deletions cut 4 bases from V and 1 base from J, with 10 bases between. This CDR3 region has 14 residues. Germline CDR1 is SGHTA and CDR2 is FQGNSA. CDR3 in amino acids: CASSSEDFNYGYTF. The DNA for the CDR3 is TGTGCCAGCAGCTCCGAGGATTTTAACTATGGCTACACCTTC.

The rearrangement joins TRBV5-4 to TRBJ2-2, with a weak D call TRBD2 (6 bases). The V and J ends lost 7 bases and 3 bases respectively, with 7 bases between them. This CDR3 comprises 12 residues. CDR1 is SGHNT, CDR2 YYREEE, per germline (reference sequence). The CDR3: CASERDTGELFF. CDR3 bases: TGTGCCAGCGAGCGGGACACCGGGGAGCTGTTTTTT.

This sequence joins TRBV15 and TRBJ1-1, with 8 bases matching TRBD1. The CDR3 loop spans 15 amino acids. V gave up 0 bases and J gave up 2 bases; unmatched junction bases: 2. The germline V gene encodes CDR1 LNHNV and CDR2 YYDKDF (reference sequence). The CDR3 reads CATSRDQGANTEAFF. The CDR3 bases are TGTGCCACCAGCAGAGACCAGGGGGCAAACACTGAAGCTTTCTTT. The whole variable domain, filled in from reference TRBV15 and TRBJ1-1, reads DAMVIQNPRYQVTQFGKPVTLSCSQTLNHNVMYWYQQKSSQAPKLLFHYYDKDFNNEADTPDNFQSRRPNTSFCFLDIRSPGLGDTAMYLCATSRDQGANTEAFFGQGTRLTVV.

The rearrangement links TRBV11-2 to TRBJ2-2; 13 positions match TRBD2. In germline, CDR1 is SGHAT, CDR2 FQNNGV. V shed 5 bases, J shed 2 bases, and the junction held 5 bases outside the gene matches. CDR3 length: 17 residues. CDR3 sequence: CASSTTSGRANTGELFF. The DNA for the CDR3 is TGTGCCAGCAGCACTACTAGCGGGAGGGCCAACACCGGGGAGCTGTTTTTT.